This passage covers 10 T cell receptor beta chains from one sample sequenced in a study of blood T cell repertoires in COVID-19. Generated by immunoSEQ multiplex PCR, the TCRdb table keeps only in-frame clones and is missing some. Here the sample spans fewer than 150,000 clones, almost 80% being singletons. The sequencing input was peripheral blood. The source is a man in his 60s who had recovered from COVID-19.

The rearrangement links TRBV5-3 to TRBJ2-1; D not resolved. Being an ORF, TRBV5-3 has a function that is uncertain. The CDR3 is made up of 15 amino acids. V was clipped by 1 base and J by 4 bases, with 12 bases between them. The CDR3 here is CARSLNPERYNEQFF. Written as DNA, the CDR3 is TGTGCCAGAAGCTTGAATCCCGAACGGTACAATGAGCAGTTCTTC.

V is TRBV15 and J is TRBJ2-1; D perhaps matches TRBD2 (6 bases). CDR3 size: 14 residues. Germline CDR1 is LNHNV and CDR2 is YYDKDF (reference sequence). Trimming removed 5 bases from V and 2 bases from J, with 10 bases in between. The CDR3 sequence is CATSDGRPYNEQFF. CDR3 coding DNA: TGTGCCACCAGCGACGGGAGACCCTACAATGAGCAGTTCTTC.

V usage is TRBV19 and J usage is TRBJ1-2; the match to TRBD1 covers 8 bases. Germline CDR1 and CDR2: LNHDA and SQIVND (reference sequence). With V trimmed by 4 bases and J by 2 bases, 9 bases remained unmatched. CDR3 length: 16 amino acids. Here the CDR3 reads CASSTPTDRVNYGYTF. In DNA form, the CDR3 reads TGTGCCAGTAGTACACCCACGGACAGGGTGAACTATGGCTACACCTTC.

The CDR3 DNA sequence: TGTGCCAGCAGCTTAGGACTAGCTGTAGATACGCAGTATTTT. Protein product: CASSLGLAVDTQYF. V gene TRBV7-9 combines with J gene TRBJ2-3; the match to TRBD2 covers 7 bases. Germline V gene lookup returns CDR1 SEHNR and CDR2 FQNEAQ (reference sequence). The CDR3 is 14 amino acids. V dropped 1 base and J dropped 5; count of bases not matched to a gene: 3. Combining the CDR3 with reference TRBV7-9 and TRBJ2-3 gives the whole variable domain DTGVSQNPRHKITKRGQNVTFRCDPISEHNRLYWYRQTLGQGPEFLTYFQNEAQLEKSRLLSDRFSAERPKGSFSTLEIQRTEQGDSAMYLCASSLGLAVDTQYFGPGTRLTVL.

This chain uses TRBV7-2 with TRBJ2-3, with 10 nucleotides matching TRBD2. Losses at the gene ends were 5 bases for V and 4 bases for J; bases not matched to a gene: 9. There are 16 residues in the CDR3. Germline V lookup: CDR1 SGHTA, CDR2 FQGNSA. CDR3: CASSAHSGGRPDTQYF. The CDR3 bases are TGTGCCAGCAGCGCCCATAGCGGGGGGAGACCAGATACGCAGTATTTT. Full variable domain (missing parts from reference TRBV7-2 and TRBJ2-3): GAGVSQSPSNKVTEKGKDVELRCDPISGHTALYWYRQSLGQGLEFLIYFQGNSAPDKSGLPSDRFSAERTGGSVSTLTIQRTQQEDSAVYLCASSAHSGGRPDTQYFGPGTRLTVL.

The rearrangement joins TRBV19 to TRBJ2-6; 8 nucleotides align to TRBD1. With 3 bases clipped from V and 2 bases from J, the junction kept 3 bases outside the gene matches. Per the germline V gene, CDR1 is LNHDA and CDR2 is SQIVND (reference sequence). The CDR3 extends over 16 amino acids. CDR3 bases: TGTGCCAGTAGTATTCGGACAGGGACTGGGGCCAACGTCCTGACTTTC. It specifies CASSIRTGTGANVLTF.

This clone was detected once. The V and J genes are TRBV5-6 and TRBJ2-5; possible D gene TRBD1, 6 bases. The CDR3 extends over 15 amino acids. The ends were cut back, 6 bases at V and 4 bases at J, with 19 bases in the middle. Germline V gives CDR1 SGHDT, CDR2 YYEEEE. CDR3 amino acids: CASTSYDGRGETQYF. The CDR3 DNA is TGTGCCAGCACTTCCTACGACGGCAGGGGAGAGACCCAGTACTTC. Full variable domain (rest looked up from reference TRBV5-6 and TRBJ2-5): DAGVTQSPTHLIKTRGQQVTLRCSPKSGHDTVSWYQQALGQGPQFIFQYYEEEERQRGNFPDRFSGHQFPNYSSELNVNALLLGDSALYLCASTSYDGRGETQYFGPGTRLLVL.

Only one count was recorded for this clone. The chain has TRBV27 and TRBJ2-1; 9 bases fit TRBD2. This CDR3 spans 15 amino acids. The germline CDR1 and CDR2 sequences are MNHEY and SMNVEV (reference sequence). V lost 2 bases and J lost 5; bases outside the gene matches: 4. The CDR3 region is CASSLLAGNNNEQFF. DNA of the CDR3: TGTGCCAGCAGTTTACTAGCGGGAAACAACAATGAGCAGTTCTTC.

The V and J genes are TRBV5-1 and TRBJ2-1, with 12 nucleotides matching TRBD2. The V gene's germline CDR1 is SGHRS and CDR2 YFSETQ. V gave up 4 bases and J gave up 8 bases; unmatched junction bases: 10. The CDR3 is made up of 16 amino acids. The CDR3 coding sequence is TGCGCCAGCAGCGTAAGACTAGCGGGAGAGGGGTATGAGCAGTTCTTC. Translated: CASSVRLAGEGYEQFF.

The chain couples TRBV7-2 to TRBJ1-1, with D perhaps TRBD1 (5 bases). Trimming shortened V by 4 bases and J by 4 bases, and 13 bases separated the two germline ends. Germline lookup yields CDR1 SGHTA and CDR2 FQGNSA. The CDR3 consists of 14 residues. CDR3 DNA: TGTGCCAGCAGCTCGCAGGGTGGTCCCACTGAAGCTTTCTTT. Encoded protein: CASSSQGGPTEAFF.